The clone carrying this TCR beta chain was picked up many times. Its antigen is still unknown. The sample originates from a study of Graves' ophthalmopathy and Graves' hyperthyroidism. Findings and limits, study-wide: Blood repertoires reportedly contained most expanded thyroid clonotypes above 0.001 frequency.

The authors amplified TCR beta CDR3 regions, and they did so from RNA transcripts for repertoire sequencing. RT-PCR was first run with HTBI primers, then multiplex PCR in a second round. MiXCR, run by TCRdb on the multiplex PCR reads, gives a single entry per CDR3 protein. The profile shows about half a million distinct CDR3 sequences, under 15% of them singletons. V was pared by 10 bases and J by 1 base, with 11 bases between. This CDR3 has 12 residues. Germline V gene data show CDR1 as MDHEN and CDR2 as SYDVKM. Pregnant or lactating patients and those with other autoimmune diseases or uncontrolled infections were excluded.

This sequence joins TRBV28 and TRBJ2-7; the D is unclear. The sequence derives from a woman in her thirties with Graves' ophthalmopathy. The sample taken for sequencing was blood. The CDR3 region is CATLRWSYEQYF. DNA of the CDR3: TGTGCCACCCTCCGTTGGTCCTACGAGCAGTACTTC.